The 18 T cell receptor beta chains presented below share a single source sample, sequenced in a study of shared clonotypes between healthy human individuals. TCRdb keeps only in-frame clones here, not all; method: immunoSEQ multiplex PCR. Altogether around 2.5 million clones are present, approximately 94% being singletons, with the ten largest covering roughly 0.39%. Source material: naive CD4+ T cells from PBMCs. Subset indicated: CD45RA+ positively selected. The receptor set was obtained from a man younger than 30 in good health. Some clones in this sample may be carry-over from other donors' samples.

This clone has just one count. The V gene is TRBV19, the J gene TRBJ1-5; D possibly corresponds to TRBD1 (6 bases). CDR3 length: 14 amino acids. Trimming pared 1 base from V and 10 bases from J, leaving 14 bases between. Looked up from germline, CDR1 is LNHDA and CDR2 is SQIVND (reference sequence). The CDR3 spells CASSIAAGVGPQHF. The CDR3 DNA follows: TGTGCCAGTAGTATAGCGGCAGGGGTAGGACCCCAGCATTTT.

The V call is TRBV5-1, the J call TRBJ2-2; 9 bases are a match to TRBD2. After removal of 2 bases from V and 3 bases from J, the junction contained 2 bases not matched to a gene. In germline, CDR1 is SGHRS, CDR2 YFSETQ. This CDR3 has 15 amino acids. The CDR3 spells CASSFSGSHTGELFF. CDR3 DNA: TGCGCCAGCAGCTTTAGCGGGAGTCACACCGGGGAGCTGTTTTTT.

In its sample, this clone was seen once. V usage is TRBV21-1 and J usage is TRBJ2-2. TRBV21-1 constitutes a pseudogene. The length of the CDR3 is 14 residues. The CDR3 nucleotides read TGTGCCAGCACCTGGACGGCGAACACCGGGGAGCTGTTTTTT. This sequence encodes CASTWTANTGELFF.

V and J are TRBV7-9 and TRBJ2-3, with 8 positions matching TRBD1. The CDR3 loop spans 15 amino acids. V shed 3 bases and J 7 bases; nucleotides not matched to a gene: 9. Per the germline V gene, CDR1 is SEHNR and CDR2 is FQNEAQ (reference sequence). CDR3 residues: CASSLGYRGRNTQYF. The CDR3 DNA reads as TGTGCCAGCAGCTTGGGGTACAGGGGGAGAAATACGCAGTATTTT.

The chain carries TRBV5-1 and TRBJ1-4; D gene uncertain. V lost 0 bases to trimming and J lost 0 bases, with 6 bases between them. This CDR3 is built from 15 residues. Germline lookup yields CDR1 SGHRS and CDR2 YFSETQ. CDR3 sequence: CASSLAQTTNEKLFF. Here the CDR3 DNA reads TGCGCCAGCAGCTTGGCCCAGACAACTAATGAAAAACTGTTTTTT.

The chain carries TRBV19 and TRBJ1-1, with 8 bases lining up with TRBD1. The CDR3 contains 15 residues. The V gene end was trimmed by 5 bases and the J gene end by 4 bases; junction bases not matched to a gene: 9. CDR1 is LNHDA, CDR2 SQIVND, per germline (reference sequence). CDR3 residues: CASSPRTGISTEAFF. As DNA, the CDR3 is TGTGCCAGTAGTCCCCGGACAGGGATTAGCACTGAAGCTTTCTTT.

The chain recombines TRBV7-2 with TRBJ1-5; no clear D gene. The CDR3 runs to 15 residues. Germline V lookup: CDR1 SGHTA, CDR2 FQGNSA. Between the trimmed V and J ends, which lost 1 base and 5 bases, there was a span of 12 bases. The CDR3 loop reads CASSLVWSVDQPQHF. Here the CDR3 DNA reads TGTGCCAGCAGCTTAGTCTGGTCAGTTGATCAGCCCCAGCATTTT.

Notes on this clone: This CDR3 is also generated by other DNA sequences in the sample. The chain recombines TRBV20-1 with TRBJ2-7, with D uncertain. With 3 bases removed from V and 3 bases from J, the gap between germline ends came to 6 bases. The CDR3 extends over 11 amino acids. Per the germline V gene, CDR1 is DFQATT and CDR2 is SNEGSKA (reference sequence). CDR3 bases: TGCAGTGCTAGGGTTATCTACGAGCAGTACTTC. It encodes CSARVIYEQYF.

The count of this clone is one. The rearrangement joins TRBV4-3 to TRBJ2-5; tentative D call: TRBD2 (5 bases). This CDR3 region has 16 residues. V was trimmed by 1 base and J by 5 bases, leaving 17 bases between them. Looked up from germline, CDR1 is LGHNA and CDR2 is YSLEER. The CDR3 sequence is CASSQVLGVGYETQYF. Written as DNA, the CDR3 is TGCGCCAGCAGCCAAGTACTAGGAGTGGGGTATGAGACCCAGTACTTC.

The chain recombines TRBV19 with TRBJ2-7; D call uncertain. Germline V gives CDR1 LNHDA, CDR2 SQIVND (reference sequence). V lost 2 bases and J 2 bases, leaving 13 bases between the germline ends. The CDR3 covers 15 residues. The CDR3 region has the DNA TGTGCCAGTAGTATAAGTTGGCTGGATGCCTACGAGCAGTACTTC. Encoded protein: CASSISWLDAYEQYF.

Here the CDR3 reads CASSEEGLVGDTQYF. In nucleotides, the CDR3 is TGTGCCAGCAGTGAGGAGGGACTAGTTGGAGATACGCAGTATTTT. This chain connects TRBV6-1 to TRBJ2-3; 8 nucleotides align to TRBD2. CDR3 length: 15 residues. Unmatched junction bases numbered 7, after V lost 3 bases and J lost 5 bases. Germline V lookup: CDR1 MNHNS, CDR2 SASEGT.

V and J are TRBV5-1 and TRBJ2-2; the D is unclear. Trimming stripped 4 bases from V and 1 base from J, with 23 bases between. Germline CDR1 is SGHRS and CDR2 is YFSETQ. The CDR3 covers 19 residues. CDR3 bases: TGCGCCAGCAGCGTCTGGGTTGCGATACGGACGGAGAACACCGGGGAGCTGTTTTTT. Translating gives CASSVWVAIRTENTGELFF.

This sequence joins TRBV10-1 and TRBJ2-2, with 9 bases identical to TRBD1. This CDR3 has 14 residues. Looked up from germline, CDR1 is WNHNN and CDR2 is SYGVQD (reference sequence). The V gene end was trimmed by 4 bases and the J gene end by 7 bases; junction bases not matched to a gene: 4. The CDR3 sequence: CASSGQGVIGELFF. In nucleotides, the CDR3 is TGCGCCAGCAGTGGACAGGGGGTCATCGGGGAGCTGTTTTTT.

CDR3 coding DNA: TGTGCCAGCAGCTCGAACCGGGGGGGGACCCAGTACTTC. It yields the protein CASSSNRGGTQYF. The J gene is TRBJ2-5, the V gene TRBV7-8, with 8 bases fitting TRBD2. Germline V CDR1 and CDR2: SGHVS, FQNEAQ. This CDR3 has 13 residues. The trim removed 4 bases at V and 7 bases at J, leaving 5 bases unmatched.

This clone has a count of ten or more. This chain joins TRBV7-2 and TRBJ2-3, with D tentatively TRBD1 (5 bases). The germline V and J ends were trimmed by 3 bases and 4 bases, with 11 bases remaining between them. Germline V gives CDR1 SGHTA, CDR2 FQGNSA. The CDR3 loop spans 14 amino acids. In DNA form, the CDR3 reads TGTGCCAGCAGCTTGGTTCAGGGCGCAGATACGCAGTATTTT. Amino acids: CASSLVQGADTQYF.

This chain uses TRBV6-5 with TRBJ1-2; 9 bases are shared with TRBD1. Germline loops: CDR1 MNHEY, CDR2 SVGAGI. This CDR3 region has 13 residues. V lost 9 bases to trimming and J lost 3 bases; unmatched junction nucleotides: 5. The chain's CDR3 is CASSDRGDYGYTF. The CDR3 region has the DNA TGTGCCAGTAGTGACAGGGGGGACTATGGCTACACCTTC.

The chain couples TRBV4-3 to TRBJ1-6; TRBD1 might be the D (6 bases). Trimming pared 4 bases from V and 12 bases from J, leaving 16 bases between. CDR1 is LGHNA and CDR2 is YSLEER in the germline V gene. This CDR3 spans 14 amino acids. The CDR3 DNA follows: TGCGCCAGCAGCCCATGGACAGCGGGAAGACCCCTCCACTTT. Amino acids: CASSPWTAGRPLHF.

The chain has TRBV5-1 and TRBJ2-7, with D maybe TRBD2 (5 bases). The CDR3 runs 14 residues. The V end was cut by 0 bases, the J end by 2 bases, with 9 bases between. The germline CDR1 and CDR2 sequences are SGHRS and YFSETQ. CDR3 sequence: CASSLERTAYEQYF. CDR3 DNA: TGCGCCAGCAGCTTGGAACGGACTGCCTACGAGCAGTACTTC.